This is a list of T cell receptor beta chains from one sample in a study of PD-L1 blockade in urothelial cancer. Sequencing was performed with immunoSEQ multiplex PCR; in TCRdb, only in-frame clones are kept and a portion is missing. The table has fewer than 35,000 clones, about 90% seen once. Material: PBMCs, obtained around atezolizumab (anti-PD-L1) treatment. The origin of the receptors is a man aged 50 to 60 with urothelial cancer. CDR3s include the opening cysteine and the closing phenylalanine or tryptophan. D genes are given only for firm matches. The size field is filled for only some rows; it gives once, few, many or a size class.

abundance	len	j_gene	v_gene	d_gene	CDR3aa	CDR3nt
once	18	TRBJ2-6	TRBV7-2	TRBD2	CASRPLAGVSSGANVLTF	TGTGCCAGCAGACCGCTAGCGGGGGTATCCTCTGGGGCCAACGTCCTGACTTTC
-	12	TRBJ1-2	TRBV4-1	-	CASSQGAYGYTF	TGCGCCAGCAGCCAAGGGGCCTATGGCTACACCTTC
-	16	TRBJ2-3	TRBV4-2	-	CASSQGMLGSTDTQYF	TGTGCCAGCAGCCAAGGGATGCTCGGGAGCACAGATACGCAGTATTTT
-	15	TRBJ1-4	TRBV2	TRBD1	CASSEDRTTNEKLFF	TGTGCCAGCAGCGAGGACAGGACAACTAATGAAAAACTGTTTTTT
-	17	TRBJ2-1	TRBV4-1	TRBD2	CASSQDAPGLVLNEQFF	TGCGCCAGCAGCCAAGATGCCCCGGGACTAGTATTGAATGAGCAGTTCTTC
-	14	TRBJ1-2	TRBV15	TRBD1	CATSSNRDRDGYTF	TGTGCCACCAGCAGCAACCGGGACAGGGATGGCTACACCTTC
-	15	TRBJ2-1	TRBV6-6	-	CASSYSGTLTDEQFF	TGTGCCAGCAGTTACTCAGGGACACTCACGGATGAGCAGTTCTTC
once	11	TRBJ2-7	TRBV6-1	-	CASNREPEQYF	TGTGCCAGCAACCGGGAGCCCGAGCAGTACTTC
-	12	TRBJ2-7	TRBV29-1	-	CSVGSGEVEQYF	TGCAGCGTTGGGTCGGGAGAGGTCGAGCAGTACTTC
-	15	TRBJ2-5	TRBV4-3	TRBD1	CASSQDRQGAETQYF	TGCGCCAGCAGCCAAGACAGACAGGGGGCTGAGACCCAGTACTTC
-	15	TRBJ1-5	TRBV6-1	TRBD1	CASRFLGQGNQPQHF	TGTGCCAGCAGATTCCTTGGACAGGGCAATCAGCCCCAGCATTTT
-	15	TRBJ2-3	TRBV5-1	-	CASTREGTGTDTQYF	TGCGCCAGCACTCGTGAGGGGACTGGCACAGATACGCAGTATTTT
-	15	TRBJ2-3	TRBV5-4	TRBD2	CASSASGGLTDTQYF	TGTGCCAGCAGCGCTAGCGGGGGGCTCACAGATACGCAGTATTTT
-	15	TRBJ2-2	TRBV2	TRBD2	CASRTTGLATGELFF	TGTGCCAGCAGAACAACGGGACTAGCGACCGGGGAGCTGTTTTTT
-	16	TRBJ1-2	TRBV4-1	TRBD1	CASSPQGAGGFYGYTF	TGCGCCAGCAGCCCCCAAGGCGCAGGGGGTTTTTATGGCTACACCTTC
few	16	TRBJ2-7	TRBV6-1	TRBD2	CASSEAVRASGYEQYF	TGTGCCAGCAGTGAAGCGGTAAGGGCTAGCGGGTACGAGCAGTACTTC
-	14	TRBJ2-7	TRBV11-2	-	CASSLGYGFYEQYF	TGTGCCAGCAGCTTAGGGTACGGGTTCTACGAGCAGTACTTC
-	16	TRBJ1-6	TRBV6-6	TRBD1	CASSNRQGAYNSPLHF	TGTGCCAGCAGTAACCGACAGGGGGCCTATAATTCACCCCTCCACTTT
-	16	TRBJ2-6	TRBV19	-	CASARGLSTGANVLTF	TGTGCCAGTGCCAGGGGCCTATCTACTGGGGCCAACGTCCTGACTTTC
few	16	TRBJ2-1	TRBV11-2	-	CASSGSKSAGYNEQFF	TGTGCCAGCAGCGGGAGCAAATCCGCGGGTTACAATGAGCAGTTCTTC
-	15	TRBJ1-1	TRBV7-9	TRBD1	CASSPGTGGRTEAFF	TGTGCCAGCAGCCCCGGGACAGGGGGGCGAACTGAAGCTTTCTTT
-	14	TRBJ2-1	TRBV6-1	TRBD2	CASSELAGGHEQFF	TGTGCCAGCAGTGAACTAGCGGGGGGGCATGAGCAGTTCTTC
-	13	TRBJ1-2	TRBV29-1	TRBD1	CSVEAQGAGGYTF	TGCAGCGTTGAGGCCCAGGGGGCGGGGGGCTACACCTTC
-	16	TRBJ2-1	TRBV7-2	TRBD2	CASNPSGGTKNNEQFF	TGTGCCAGCAACCCATCGGGAGGGACTAAAAACAATGAGCAGTTCTTC
-	13	TRBJ2-2	TRBV30	-	CAWSVSLTGELFF	TGTGCCTGGAGTGTATCTCTAACCGGGGAGCTGTTTTTT
-	17	TRBJ2-1	TRBV19	TRBD2	CASSMKSSGSFRYEQFF	TGTGCCAGTAGTATGAAATCTAGCGGGAGTTTTAGGTATGAGCAGTTCTTC
-	14	TRBJ2-1	TRBV28	-	CASSLVPAYNEQFF	TGTGCCAGCAGTTTAGTCCCAGCCTACAATGAGCAGTTCTTC
-	15	TRBJ1-5	TRBV11-2	-	CASSLGGSGNQPQHF	TGTGCCAGCAGCTTAGGAGGGAGCGGCAATCAGCCCCAGCATTTT
-	16	TRBJ2-1	TRBV5-1	-	CASSSVISRERDEQFF	TGCGCCAGCAGCTCAGTGATTAGTAGGGAGAGGGATGAGCAGTTCTTC
-	20	TRBJ2-3	TRBV27	TRBD2	CASSLKTSGGALTHTDTQYF	TGTGCCAGCAGTCTCAAGACTAGCGGGGGGGCACTGACACACACAGATACGCAGTATTTT
-	16	TRBJ2-7	TRBV7-9	-	CASSLVITGSSYEQYF	TGTGCCAGCAGCTTAGTCATAACGGGAAGCTCCTACGAGCAGTACTTC
-	14	TRBJ2-3	TRBV30	-	CALERDTSTDTQYF	TGTGCCTTGGAGCGGGACACTAGCACAGATACGCAGTATTTT
-	16	TRBJ1-6	TRBV5-1	TRBD1	CASSLEGQEYNSPLHF	TGCGCCAGCAGCTTGGAGGGACAGGAGTATAATTCACCCCTCCACTTT
-	13	TRBJ1-5	TRBV14	TRBD1	CASATGVNQPQHF	TGTGCCAGCGCTACAGGGGTTAATCAGCCCCAGCATTTT
-	13	TRBJ2-3	TRBV6-6	-	CASSPTGTDTQYF	TGTGCCAGCAGCCCCACAGGTACAGATACGCAGTATTTT
-	15	TRBJ2-2	TRBV7-3	TRBD2	CASSIAGGNGGELFF	TGTGCCAGCAGCATAGCGGGGGGGAATGGCGGGGAGCTGTTTTTT
once	15	TRBJ1-4	TRBV27	TRBD1	CASSPRGGQGTKLFF	TGTGCCAGCAGTCCTAGAGGGGGACAGGGTACAAAACTGTTTTTT
once	16	TRBJ2-5	TRBV9	TRBD1	CASSRRGQGLQETQYF	TGTGCCAGCAGCAGACGGGGACAGGGGCTTCAAGAGACCCAGTACTTC
-	13	TRBJ1-1	TRBV14	-	CASSQDGGGQAFF	TGTGCCAGCAGCCAAGACGGAGGCGGGCAAGCTTTCTTT
-	12	TRBJ1-2	TRBV28	-	CASFYRSYGYTF	TGTGCCAGCTTCTACAGGAGTTATGGCTACACCTTC
-	14	TRBJ2-1	TRBV4-1	-	CASSPQRIYNEQFF	TGCGCCAGCAGCCCACAGCGGATCTACAATGAGCAGTTCTTC
once	20	TRBJ2-5	TRBV10-3	TRBD2	CAISEPVPSGANYDQETQYF	TGTGCCATCAGTGAGCCAGTCCCTAGCGGGGCCAACTATGATCAAGAGACCCAGTACTTC
-	16	TRBJ2-7	TRBV7-2	TRBD2	CASSLGTTSGPIEQYF	TGTGCCAGCAGCTTAGGTACAACTAGCGGGCCCATAGAGCAGTACTTC
-	16	TRBJ1-1	TRBV15	-	CATSRGQTSFNTEAFF	TGTGCCACCAGCAGAGGACAGACATCCTTTAACACTGAAGCTTTCTTT
-	17	TRBJ2-7	TRBV10-2	TRBD2	CASSESKLAGVSYEQYF	TGCGCCAGCAGTGAGTCGAAACTAGCGGGAGTCTCCTACGAGCAGTACTTC
-	15	TRBJ2-5	TRBV2	TRBD2	CASSRVAGGDETQYF	TGTGCCAGCAGCCGAGTAGCGGGAGGGGACGAGACCCAGTACTTC
-	15	TRBJ2-7	TRBV6-5	TRBD2	CASSPYPGLWYEQYF	TGTGCCAGCAGTCCCTACCCGGGACTATGGTACGAGCAGTACTTC
-	14	TRBJ1-1	TRBV6-5	-	CASTQRVENTEAFF	TGTGCCAGCACCCAACGGGTAGAGAACACTGAAGCTTTCTTT
-	12	TRBJ2-1	TRBV5-6	-	CASSLWSVEQFF	TGTGCCAGCAGCTTGTGGTCGGTTGAGCAGTTCTTC
-	14	TRBJ1-5	TRBV6-5	-	CASSLGGHGQPQHF	TGTGCCAGCAGTCTCGGGGGGCACGGACAGCCCCAGCATTTT
-	17	TRBJ1-5	TRBV30	TRBD1	CAWSFGQGSYSNQPQHF	TGTGCCTGGAGTTTCGGACAGGGGTCGTATAGCAATCAGCCCCAGCATTTT
once	16	TRBJ2-4	TRBV19	-	CASSILGRGRQNIQYF	TGTGCCAGTAGTATACTAGGGCGGGGCCGCCAAAACATTCAGTACTTC
-	15	TRBJ2-5	TRBV19	-	CASSRAAGGGETQYF	TGTGCCAGTAGTAGGGCCGCCGGGGGTGGGGAGACCCAGTACTTC
-	15	TRBJ1-6	TRBV5-4	TRBD1	CASSQQGGDNSPLHF	TGTGCCAGCAGCCAGCAAGGGGGCGACAATTCACCCCTCCACTTT
-	12	TRBJ1-2	TRBV11-2	-	CASSSRHYGYTF	TGTGCCAGCAGCTCCAGGCACTATGGCTACACCTTC